Shown below are 27 T cell receptor beta chains from a single sample sequenced in a study of somatic mutations in cytotoxic T cells in rheumatoid arthritis. Sequencing was performed with immunoSEQ multiplex PCR; in TCRdb, only in-frame clones are kept and a portion is missing. The data contain some 18,000 clones, roughly four fifths of them singletons. Input material: CD8+ T cells sorted from blood. The receptors were gathered from an adult with rheumatoid arthritis.

A note on this clone: The junction departs from germline at one end; a sequencing error may be responsible. The J gene is TRBJ2-1, the V gene TRBV28; 8 bases are shared with TRBD2. This CDR3 is 18 amino acids long. The germline V gene encodes CDR1 MDHEN and CDR2 SYDVKM. This CDR3 reads CASSEEPGLVYPDNQQFF. CDR3 DNA sequence: TGTGCCAGCAGCGAGGAACCGGGACTAGTATACCCCGACAATCAGCAGTTCTTC.

This clone was counted between two and nine times. The genes are TRBV7-2 and TRBJ2-7; no reliable D call. Germline CDR1 is SGHTA and CDR2 is FQGNSA. The ends were cut back, 5 bases at V and 2 bases at J, with 13 bases in the middle. This CDR3 is 14 amino acids long. The CDR3 coding sequence is TGTGCCAGCAGCCTAGAGGTCGGAACCTACGAGCAGTACTTC. Translated, it gives CASSLEVGTYEQYF.

The chain uses TRBV4-1 and TRBJ1-1, with D unresolved. V was clipped by 2 bases and J by 7 bases, with 8 bases between them. The CDR3 spans 12 residues. CDR1 and CDR2 (germline): MGHRA, YSYEKL. CDR3 residues: CASSQPDLEAFF. CDR3 in DNA: TGCGCCAGCAGCCAACCGGACCTTGAAGCTTTCTTT.

CDR3 region: CSVVGRETQYF. CDR3 coding DNA: TGCAGCGTTGTGGGGAGAGAGACCCAGTACTTC. The chain joins TRBV29-1 to TRBJ2-5, with D possibly being TRBD2 (5 bases). The CDR3 runs 11 residues. The V gene's germline CDR1 is SQVTM and CDR2 ANQGSEA. Trimming cost V 4 bases and J 4 bases, with 7 bases left between them.

The V and J genes are TRBV28 and TRBJ1-4, with D maybe TRBD1 (5 bases). This CDR3 has 17 amino acids. The germline gives CDR1 MDHEN, CDR2 SYDVKM. V was pared by 0 bases and J by 4 bases, with 15 bases between. DNA for the CDR3: TGTGCCAGCAGTTTATGGTCCGGGGCGTTCGTTAATGAAAAACTGTTTTTT. Its translation: CASSLWSGAFVNEKLFF. The whole variable domain, filled in from reference TRBV28 and TRBJ1-4, reads DVKVTQSSRYLVKRTGEKVFLECVQDMDHENMFWYRQDPGLGLRLIYFSYDVKMKEKGDIPEGYSVSREKKERFSLILESASTNQTSMYLCASSLWSGAFVNEKLFFGSGTQLSVL.

The chain carries TRBV29-1 and TRBJ2-3; D uncertain. The CDR3 length is 11 residues. V was pared by 5 bases and J by 3 bases, with 6 bases between. CDR1 is SQVTM, CDR2 ANQGSEA, per germline. CDR3 nucleotides: TGCAGCGTTTTTTTTACAGATACGCAGTATTTT. It translates to CSVFFTDTQYF.

This clone was found once. This chain connects TRBV7-2 to TRBJ2-3; the match to TRBD2 covers 8 bases. Germline trimming cut 7 bases from V and 0 bases from J; bases unmatched to any gene: 12. In germline, CDR1 is SGHTA, CDR2 FQGNSA. CDR3 length equals 17 residues. CDR3 in amino acids: CASTGGATSTSTDTQYF. The DNA of the CDR3 is TGTGCCAGCACCGGGGGGGCGACTTCCACTAGCACAGATACGCAGTATTTT.

V usage is TRBV6-6 and J usage is TRBJ2-1; no firm D call. The CDR3 is 12 amino acids. V lost 5 bases and J lost 5, with 7 bases in between. Germline assignment: CDR1 MNHNY and CDR2 SVGAGI (reference sequence). In DNA, the CDR3 is TGTGCCAGCAGTAGGGCGGACAATGAGCAGTTCTTC. Encoded protein: CASSRADNEQFF.

This rearrangement joins TRBV4-3 to TRBJ1-2; D possibly corresponds to TRBD1 (5 bases). V lost 2 bases, J lost 3 bases, and 13 bases lay in between. CDR1 is LGHNA, CDR2 YSLEER, per germline. The CDR3 covers 15 residues. CDR3 coding DNA: TGCGCCAGCAGCCAACATGGGACCGCTGACTATGGCTACACCTTC. It codes for CASSQHGTADYGYTF.

This chain joins TRBV2 and TRBJ1-2, with a possible D match to TRBD1 (5 bases). The germline V and J ends were trimmed by 6 bases and 5 bases, with 16 bases remaining between them. The germline V gene has CDR1 SNHLY and CDR2 FYNNEI. The CDR3 is 14 residues long. The CDR3 loop reads CASSKTDGFYGYTF. CDR3 coding DNA: TGTGCCAGCAGCAAGACAGACGGATTTTATGGCTACACCTTC.

This chain joins TRBV7-2 and TRBJ2-3; D is ambiguous. Trimming shortened V by 4 bases and J by 0 bases, and 11 bases separated the two germline ends. Germline CDR1 SGHTA, CDR2 FQGNSA. The CDR3 loop spans 15 amino acids. The CDR3 is CASSSIADSTDTQYF. The CDR3 DNA is TGTGCCAGCAGCTCGATAGCAGATAGCACAGATACGCAGTATTTT.

The chain employs TRBV5-4 and TRBJ2-3, with 9 positions matching TRBD1. The CDR3 consists of 15 residues. Germline CDR1 reads SGHNT; CDR2 reads YYREEE (reference sequence). V lost 4 bases to trimming and J lost 4 bases; unmatched junction nucleotides: 7. CDR3 in DNA: TGTGCCAGCAGCAGGGGACAGGGCTCGTCAGATACGCAGTATTTT. Protein: CASSRGQGSSDTQYF.

The chain couples TRBV28 to TRBJ1-2; D gene uncertain. Germline V gene sequence: CDR1 MDHEN, CDR2 SYDVKM. Trimming cost V 4 bases and J 0 bases, with 18 bases left between them. The CDR3 consists of 17 residues. CDR3 protein: CASSYSLDGPANYGYTF. The CDR3 DNA reads TGTGCCAGCAGTTATTCTCTCGACGGGCCAGCTAACTATGGCTACACCTTC.

The V gene is TRBV4-3, the J gene TRBJ2-2; D gene ambiguous. V lost 1 base, J lost 5 bases, and 5 bases lay in between. The CDR3 totals 13 residues. Germline V gene lookup returns CDR1 LGHNA and CDR2 YSLEER. The CDR3 reads CASSQARTGELFF. The CDR3 bases are TGCGCCAGCAGCCAAGCCCGAACCGGGGAGCTGTTTTTT.

In its sample, this clone was seen a few times. V and J are TRBV6-1 and TRBJ2-5, with 12 bases aligning to TRBD2. Germline values: CDR1 MNHNS, CDR2 SASEGT. This CDR3 region has 17 residues. V lost 1 base and J lost 5; bases outside the gene matches: 8. CDR3 loop: CASSEEASGGARETQYF. CDR3 in DNA: TGTGCCAGCAGTGAAGAGGCTAGCGGGGGGGCCAGGGAGACCCAGTACTTC.

This chain connects TRBV9 to TRBJ2-3, with TRBD2 identical over 7 bases. Germline assignment: CDR1 SGDLS and CDR2 YYNGEE. The CDR3 spans 17 residues. Trimming took 2 bases from V and 4 from J; bases not matched to a gene: 13. This CDR3 reads CASSVGALAVYADTQYF. The CDR3 DNA sequence: TGTGCCAGCAGCGTCGGGGCCCTAGCGGTCTATGCAGATACGCAGTATTTT.

The rearrangement joins TRBV5-1 to TRBJ1-5; 7 bases align to TRBD1. Germline values: CDR1 SGHRS, CDR2 YFSETQ. The CDR3 is made up of 14 amino acids. V shed 6 bases and J 5 bases; nucleotides not matched to a gene: 8. The CDR3, as DNA: TGCGCCAGCAAAGGACAGGAGAAGTATCAGCCCCAGCATTTT. Translating it yields CASKGQEKYQPQHF. Full variable domain (remainder filled in from reference TRBV5-1 and TRBJ1-5): KAGVTQTPRYLIKTRGQQVTLSCSPISGHRSVSWYQQTPGQGLQFLFEYFSETQRNKGNFPGRFSGRQFSNSRSEMNVSTLELGDSALYLCASKGQEKYQPQHFGDGTRLSIL.

The chain links TRBV29-1 to TRBJ2-7, with 7 bases lining up with TRBD2. After removal of 6 bases from V and 6 bases from J, the junction contained 8 bases not matched to a gene. CDR3 length: 12 amino acids. The germline gives CDR1 SQVTM, CDR2 ANQGSEA. CDR3 in amino acids: CSVPGGGGEQYF. The CDR3 DNA sequence: TGCAGCGTCCCCGGTGGGGGGGGCGAGCAGTACTTC.

The chain employs TRBV27 and TRBJ2-2; 14 bases are a match to TRBD2. The CDR3 totals 16 residues. CDR1 and CDR2 from the germline V gene are MNHEY and SMNVEV (reference sequence). V trimming: 5 bases; J trimming: 5 bases; junction bases outside the gene matches: 4. In DNA form, the CDR3 reads TGTGCCAGCAGTAGGGGACTAGCGGGAGAAACCGGGGAGCTGTTTTTT. Translated, it gives CASSRGLAGETGELFF.

The rearrangement links TRBV27 to TRBJ2-5; D is unresolved. The J call may be mistaken, given a closer DNA end match to TRBJ2-7. Germline V gene lookup returns CDR1 MNHEY and CDR2 SMNVEV (reference sequence). The CDR3 totals 11 residues. The CDR3 DNA follows: TGTGCCAGCGTAGGCAGATACGAGCAGTACTTC. This sequence encodes CASVGRYEQYF.

This sequence joins TRBV2 and TRBJ2-5; D gene ambiguous. Germline V gene data show CDR1 as SNHLY and CDR2 as FYNNEI. The CDR3 spans 16 residues. Trimming stripped 2 bases from V and 4 bases from J, with 17 bases between. The CDR3 nucleotides are TGTGCCAGCAGTGAATCCGCCTCTCGCGTCAGAGAGACCCAGTACTTC. Encoded protein: CASSESASRVRETQYF.

This clone occurred once. The chain has TRBV6-6 and TRBJ2-7; D gene unclear. This CDR3 region has 11 residues. V was pared by 6 bases and J by 6 bases, with 9 bases between. CDR1 is MNHNY, CDR2 SVGAGI, per germline (reference sequence). Here the CDR3 reads CASSGSLEQYF. The CDR3 DNA reads as TGTGCCAGCAGCGGATCGCTCGAGCAGTACTTC.

Relative to its sample, this clone is medium-sized. The chain combines TRBV6-4 with TRBJ2-3; TRBD2 matches at 8 bases. Germline V gene lookup returns CDR1 MRHNA and CDR2 SNTAGT. V shed 5 bases, J shed 2 bases, and the junction held 3 bases outside the gene matches. The CDR3 length is 14 residues. The CDR3 loop reads CASSLSGATDTQYF. The CDR3 DNA sequence: TGTGCCAGCAGTCTTAGCGGGGCCACAGATACGCAGTATTTT.

The J gene is TRBJ1-5, the V gene TRBV20-1; D remains unclear. Trimming cost V 0 bases and J 16 bases, with 13 bases left between them. The CDR3 extends over 11 amino acids. The germline gives CDR1 DFQATT, CDR2 SNEGSKA (reference sequence). For the CDR3, the DNA is TGCAGTGCTAGAGATGGGCGGACGAGTCATTTT. Amino acids: CSARDGRTSHF.

This chain connects TRBV30 to TRBJ2-1; D gene unclear. Germline loops: CDR1 GTSNPN, CDR2 SVGIG (reference sequence). The germline V and J ends were trimmed by 3 bases and 4 bases, with 16 bases remaining between them. The CDR3 is 15 residues long. The CDR3 protein is CAWSPRFGRYNEQFF. As DNA, the CDR3 is TGTGCCTGGAGCCCCCGGTTTGGACGTTACAATGAGCAGTTCTTC.

This chain connects TRBV4-1 to TRBJ2-7; 9 positions match TRBD2. V lost 4 bases to trimming and J lost 7 bases; unmatched junction nucleotides: 11. CDR1 is MGHRA, CDR2 YSYEKL, per germline. The CDR3 totals 15 residues. The CDR3 bases are TGCGCCAGCAGCCCCCTCAGCGGGGGGAATAATGAGCAGTACTTC. Translation: CASSPLSGGNNEQYF.

The chain is built from TRBV6-5 and TRBJ1-5, with 7 bases aligning to TRBD1. With V trimmed by 2 bases and J by 1 base, 2 bases remained unmatched. The CDR3 totals 15 residues. Germline assignment: CDR1 MNHEY and CDR2 SVGAGI. The CDR3 is CASSYRQGSNQPQHF. As DNA, the CDR3 is TGTGCCAGCAGTTACCGACAGGGAAGCAATCAGCCCCAGCATTTT.